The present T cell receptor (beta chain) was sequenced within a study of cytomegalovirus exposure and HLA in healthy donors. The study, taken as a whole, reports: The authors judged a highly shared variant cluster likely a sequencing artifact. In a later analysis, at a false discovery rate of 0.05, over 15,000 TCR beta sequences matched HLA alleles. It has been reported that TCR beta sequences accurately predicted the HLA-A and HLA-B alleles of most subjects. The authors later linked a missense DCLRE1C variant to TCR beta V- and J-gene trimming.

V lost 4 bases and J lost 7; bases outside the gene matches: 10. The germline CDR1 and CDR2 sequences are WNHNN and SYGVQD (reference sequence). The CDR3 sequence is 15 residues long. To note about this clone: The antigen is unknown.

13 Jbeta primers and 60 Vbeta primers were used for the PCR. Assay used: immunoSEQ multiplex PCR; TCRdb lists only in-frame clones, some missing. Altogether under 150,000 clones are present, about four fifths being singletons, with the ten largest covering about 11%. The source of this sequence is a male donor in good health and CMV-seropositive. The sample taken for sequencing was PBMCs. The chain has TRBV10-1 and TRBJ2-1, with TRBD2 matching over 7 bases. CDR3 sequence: CASSGLADSGNEQFF. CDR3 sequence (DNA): TGCGCCAGCAGTGGCCTAGCGGACTCGGGGAATGAGCAGTTCTTC.